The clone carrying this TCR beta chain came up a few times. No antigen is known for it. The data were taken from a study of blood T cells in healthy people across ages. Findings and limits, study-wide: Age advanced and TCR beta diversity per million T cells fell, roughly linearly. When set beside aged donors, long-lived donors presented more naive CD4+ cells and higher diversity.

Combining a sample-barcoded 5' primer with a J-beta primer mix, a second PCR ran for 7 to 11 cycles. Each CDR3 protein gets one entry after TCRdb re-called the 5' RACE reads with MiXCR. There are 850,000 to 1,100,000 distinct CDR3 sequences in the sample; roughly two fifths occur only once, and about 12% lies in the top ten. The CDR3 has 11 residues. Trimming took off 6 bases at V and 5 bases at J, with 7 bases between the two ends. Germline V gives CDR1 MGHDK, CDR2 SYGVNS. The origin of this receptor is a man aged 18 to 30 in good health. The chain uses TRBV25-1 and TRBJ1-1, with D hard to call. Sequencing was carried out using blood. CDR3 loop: CASSATTEAFF. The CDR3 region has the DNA TGTGCCAGCAGCGCAACTACTGAAGCTTTCTTT. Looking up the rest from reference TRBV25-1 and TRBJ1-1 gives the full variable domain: EADIYQTPRYLVIGTGKKITLECSQTMGHDKMYWYQQDPGMELHLIHYSYGVNSTEKGDLSSESTVSRIRTEHFPLTLESARPSHTSQYLCASSATTEAFFGQGTRLTVV.